This T cell receptor (beta chain) was sequenced in a study of cytomegalovirus exposure and HLA in healthy donors. It was with 60 Vbeta and 13 Jbeta primers that the PCR ran. Generated by immunoSEQ multiplex PCR, the TCRdb table keeps only in-frame clones and is missing some. Of some 98,000 clones in the sample, around 68% were seen once. This clone was found a few times. Germline V gives CDR1 SGDLS, CDR2 YYNGEE. V shed 4 bases and J 3 bases; nucleotides not matched to a gene: 7. The CDR3 runs 15 residues. This TCR derives from a man aged 45-65 years in good health and CMV-seronegative. Sequencing used PBMCs. V usage is TRBV9 and J usage is TRBJ2-1; TRBD2 matches 7 bases. The CDR3 is CASSLATGGYNEQFF. The DNA of the CDR3 is TGTGCCAGCAGCCTCGCGACGGGGGGCTACAATGAGCAGTTCTTC.